This T cell receptor beta chain was sequenced during a study of early T cells in non-severe SARS-CoV-2 infection (dated by TCRdb to the early 2020s). General notes on the study: Because TCR sequencing relied on bulk RNA taken from unsorted whole blood, pairing of alpha and beta chains was not possible. Points the paper makes about the study in general: Matching against VDJdb was skewed toward anti-spike CD8 responses, likely underestimated virus-specific expansions, and missed private and CD4 specificities.

There are many counts of this clonotype. The antigen this receptor binds is unknown. It has no much larger one-base neighbor in the sample; base qualities were not kept. Receptors were amplified or captured by 5' RACE. Data came from a NextSeq 500. The TCR library protocol attached unique molecular identifiers to individual cDNA molecules to correct for sequencing error and PCR bias. Sequencing covered both TCR alpha and beta chains, and within each sample the abundances of alpha and beta sequences were tightly co-correlated. On the study's bioinformatics: Decombinator V4 was used to annotate TCR sequences for V gene, J gene and CDR3. Expanded TCRs were defined as changing significantly between any two time points under a Poisson model with p below 0.0001. Abundances of TCRs were expressed as counts per million after normalisation to the total number of TCRs sequenced in each sample. TRAV1-2 paired with TRAJ12, TRAJ20 or TRAJ33 defined MAIT TCRs, while TRAV10 paired with TRAJ18 defined iNKT TCRs. A search of VDJdb, accessed on 1 November 2021, was run for TCRs annotated to CMV, EBV and SARS-CoV-2, with TCRs annotated for multiple antigens excluded. TCRdb cleaned the public reads at Q25 with fastp, built clones with MiXCR and kept in-frame beta chains. One record per CDR3 amino acid sequence lists the most common genes and DNA. In this record, the V and J calls reflect TCRdb's handling and not the investigators' own analysis. This sample lists fewer than 65,000 distinct CDR3 sequences; around 6.5% were detected once. The ten largest clones add up to about 3.4% of the sample.

The study was a case-control design nested within a healthcare worker cohort in London, UK, with weekly nasopharyngeal swab PCR tests and blood sampling. Healthcare workers were enrolled in the week of the UK lockdown, from 23 to 31 March 2020, and were followed every week for up to about 15 weeks. Its CDR3 holds 15 amino acids, cysteine through phenylalanine. Of all the DNA, just the CDR3 is kept, 45 bases in frame from base 1. The CDR1 and CDR2 encoded by the germline V gene (reference sequence) are MNHEY and SMNVEV. V lost 2 bases and J lost 4 bases, and the count of bases not matched to a germline gene is 1.

The receptor was derived from an adult who was a healthcare worker with PCR-confirmed SARS-CoV-2 infection or an uninfected control (not recorded which). This sequence uses TRBV27 and TRBJ2-5; TRBD2 agrees with 13 junctional bases. This specimen consisted of whole blood, obtained at baseline. The encoded CDR3 is CASSLGLAGVETQYF. The base sequence is TGTGCCAGCAGTTTAGGACTAGCGGGAGTAGAGACCCAGTACTTC.